The next 7 T cell receptor beta chains were all read from a single sample in a study of shared clonotypes between healthy human individuals (dated by TCRdb to about 2020). Libraries were prepared through the immunoSEQ multiplex PCR assay. TCRdb carries this immuneACCESS record with in-frame sequences only. Its versions omit some clonotypes, under half of them owing to an unresolved V gene in the studies checked, with the rest unexplained. This sample is represented by about 2.4 million clones; around 90% of them were singletons. The ten top clones hold 0.13% to 0.15% of the sample. Sequencing used naive CD4+ T cells sorted from blood. This specimen's cell subset or site label, interpreted: CD45RA+ positively selected. These receptors were collected from a man aged 18 to 29 in good health.

As concerns this clone: The junction and the germline gene differ at one end; a read error may be behind it. The rearrangement links TRBV5-1 to TRBJ2-5; D tentatively fits TRBD1 or TRBD2 (6 bases each). Germline V lookup: CDR1 SGHRS, CDR2 YFSETQ. The CDR3 has 15 amino acids. CDR3 residues: CASSGGTKGQEAQYF. The CDR3 DNA follows: TGCGCCAGCAGCGGCGGGACAAAGGGTCAAGAGGCCCAGTACTTC.

J is TRBJ2-1 and V is TRBV7-6; D is unresolved. V dropped 1 base and J dropped 2 bases, with 9 bases sitting between them. CDR1 is SGHVS and CDR2 is FNYEAQ in the germline V gene. This CDR3 has 15 amino acids. The DNA for the CDR3 is TGTGCCAGCAGCTTAGACTCAGGTCCCTACAATGAGCAGTTCTTC. It is translated as CASSLDSGPYNEQFF. Using reference TRBV7-6 and TRBJ2-1 for the parts outside the CDR3, the full variable domain is GAGVSQSPRYKVTKRGQDVALRCDPISGHVSLYWYRQALGQGPEFLTYFNYEAQQDKSGLPNDRFSAERPEGSISTLTIQRTEQRDSAMYRCASSLDSGPYNEQFFGPGTRLTVL.

This rearrangement joins TRBV19 to TRBJ1-2; weak D call: TRBD1 (6 bases). V was cut by 4 bases and J by 5 bases, with 11 bases left in between. The CDR3 covers 13 residues. Germline V gene lookup returns CDR1 LNHDA and CDR2 SQIVND (reference sequence). CDR3 bases: TGTGCCAGTAGTACTCCGGGACATTATGGCTACACCTTC. Its translation: CASSTPGHYGYTF. Drawing the rest from reference TRBV19 and TRBJ1-2, the complete variable domain is DGGITQSPKYLFRKEGQNVTLSCEQNLNHDAMYWYRQDPGQGLRLIYYSQIVNDFQKGDIAEGYSVSREKKESFPLTVTSAQKNPTAFYLCASSTPGHYGYTFGSGTRLTVV.

As concerns this clone: This specimen includes other DNA sequences encoding the same CDR3. J is TRBJ1-5 and V is TRBV27, with a tentative D call TRBD1 (5 bases). V was cut by 4 bases and J by 0 bases, with 10 bases left in between. The CDR3 loop spans 15 amino acids. CDR1 is MNHEY, CDR2 SMNVEV, per germline (reference sequence). CDR3 bases: TGTGCCAGCAGTTACGGGGGATATAGCAATCAGCCCCAGCATTTT. It encodes CASSYGGYSNQPQHF.

The CDR3 region has the DNA TGTGCCAGCAGCCGGGTCTCCCAAGGCTATGGCTACACCTTC. Translating gives CASSRVSQGYGYTF. V and J are TRBV6-6 and TRBJ1-2; D is undetermined. The ends were cut back, 6 bases at V and 4 bases at J, with 15 bases in the middle. Germline CDR1 reads MNHNY; CDR2 reads SVGAGI (reference sequence). This CDR3 is built from 14 residues.

V usage is TRBV15 and J usage is TRBJ1-3; D is unresolved. Trimming shortened V by 0 bases and J by 6 bases, and 6 bases separated the two germline ends. The V gene's germline CDR1 is LNHNV and CDR2 YYDKDF (reference sequence). This CDR3 is built from 13 residues. In nucleotides, the CDR3 is TGTGCCACCAGCAGAGATTCAGTAAACACCATATATTTT. Protein sequence: CATSRDSVNTIYF.

This chain joins TRBV18 and TRBJ2-7; 7 bases map to TRBD1. The V segment lost 5 bases and the J segment 4 bases; nucleotides outside the gene matches: 5. Germline V gene lookup returns CDR1 KGHSH and CDR2 LQKENI. The CDR3 extends over 13 amino acids. The CDR3 loop reads CASSGTALYEQYF. Written as DNA, the CDR3 is TGTGCCAGCTCAGGGACAGCTTTATACGAGCAGTACTTC.